One and the same sample provided the 7 T cell receptor beta chains below, sequenced in a study of T cells in Graves' hyperthyroidism and ophthalmopathy. Using RNA transcripts as the source, TCR beta CDR3 regions were amplified. The HTBI primer set was used in a first-round RT-PCR of the TCR CDR3. TCRdb passed the multiplex PCR reads through MiXCR, listing each CDR3 protein once. The table has about 600,000 distinct CDR3 sequences, approximately 15% seen once. Material: blood. Receptors were obtained from a woman aged 18-29 years with Graves' ophthalmopathy.

This rearrangement joins TRBV10-2 to TRBJ2-1; D is ambiguous. CDR3 length equals 12 residues. V gave up 7 bases and J gave up 7 bases, with 11 bases separating them. Germline CDR1 reads WSHSY; CDR2 reads SAAADI. The CDR3 here is CASTFNINEQFF. CDR3 in DNA: TGCGCCAGCACATTCAATATTAATGAGCAGTTCTTC.

V and J are TRBV10-3 and TRBJ1-5, with 7 bases fitting TRBD1. Germline lookup yields CDR1 ENHRY and CDR2 SYGVKD. Germline trimming cut 8 bases from V and 6 bases from J; bases unmatched to any gene: 7. The CDR3 loop spans 13 amino acids. Here the CDR3 reads CAIGDREGQPQHF. In nucleotides, the CDR3 is TGTGCCATCGGAGACAGGGAGGGTCAGCCCCAGCATTTT.

The chain carries TRBV3-1 and TRBJ2-2; 9 nucleotides line up with TRBD1. After removal of 5 bases from V and 6 bases from J, the junction contained 7 bases not matched to a gene. Germline CDR1 LGHDT, CDR2 YNNKEL (reference sequence). The CDR3 contains 15 residues. The chain's CDR3 is CASSGQDRGSGELFF. The CDR3 DNA sequence: TGTGCCAGCAGCGGCCAGGACAGGGGTTCCGGGGAGCTGTTTTTT.

V and J are TRBV20-1 and TRBJ2-7; 9 bases agree with TRBD1. The ends lost 6 bases at V and 4 bases at J; junction bases unmatched: 22. CDR1 is DFQATT and CDR2 is SNEGSKA in the germline V gene (reference sequence). The CDR3 has 18 amino acids. The CDR3 DNA follows: TGCAGTGCCCCCAGGGAGAGACAGGGGGTCATTCAACTTTACGAGCAGTACTTC. It yields the protein CSAPRERQGVIQLYEQYF.

This clonotype was observed at least ten times. The chain employs TRBV6-1 and TRBJ2-1, with a tentative D call TRBD1 (5 bases). CDR1 MNHNS and CDR2 SASEGT come from the germline V gene. This CDR3 has 15 amino acids. V lost 2 bases to trimming and J lost 7 bases, with 15 bases between them. CDR3 sequence: CASSEPAGMRNEQFF. CDR3 in DNA: TGTGCCAGCAGTGAACCGGCAGGGATGAGAAATGAGCAGTTCTTC.

The chain joins TRBV7-9 to TRBJ2-2, with D possibly called TRBD1 or TRBD2 (6 bases each). Germline lookup yields CDR1 SEHNR and CDR2 FQNEAQ (reference sequence). The V and J ends lost 7 bases and 1 base respectively, with 10 bases between them. This CDR3 comprises 14 residues. The CDR3 sequence is CASTKGGNTGELFF. CDR3 coding DNA: TGTGCCAGCACTAAGGGGGGGAACACCGGGGAGCTGTTTTTT.

Ten or more counts support this clonotype. J is TRBJ2-7 and V is TRBV27, with TRBD1 matching over 7 bases. Per the germline V gene, CDR1 is MNHEY and CDR2 is SMNVEV (reference sequence). This CDR3 has 13 residues. V was clipped by 6 bases and J by 3 bases; unmatched bases: 5. CDR3 DNA: TGTGCCAGCAGGCGACAGGGTTACTACGAGCAGTACTTC. Encoded protein: CASRRQGYYEQYF.